This TCR beta chain derives from a study of vaccination effects on CD4 cells after COVID-19. A note on this clone: Its antigen is still unknown.

Subsequent to about 10 days of culture, CD4+ T cells were isolated. J lost 5 bases, V lost 2 bases, and 7 bases had no gene match. CDR1 is SEHNR and CDR2 is FQNEAQ in the germline V gene (reference sequence). The CDR3 is 16 amino acids. Clones were read by immunoSEQ multiplex PCR, and TCRdb kept only the in-frame ones, dropping some. The sample contains under 60,000 clones, approximately 70% of which appear only once. V gene TRBV7-9 combines with J gene TRBJ2-1, with 9 bases that match TRBD2. The receptor was derived from a human donor who received a COVID-19 vaccine. The sequencing here drew on CD4+ T cells from PBMCs cultured without peptide, taken before COVID-19 vaccination. The CDR3 spells CASSLPLAGSHNEQFF. The CDR3 DNA reads as TGTGCCAGCAGCTTACCCCTAGCGGGGAGCCACAATGAGCAGTTCTTC.